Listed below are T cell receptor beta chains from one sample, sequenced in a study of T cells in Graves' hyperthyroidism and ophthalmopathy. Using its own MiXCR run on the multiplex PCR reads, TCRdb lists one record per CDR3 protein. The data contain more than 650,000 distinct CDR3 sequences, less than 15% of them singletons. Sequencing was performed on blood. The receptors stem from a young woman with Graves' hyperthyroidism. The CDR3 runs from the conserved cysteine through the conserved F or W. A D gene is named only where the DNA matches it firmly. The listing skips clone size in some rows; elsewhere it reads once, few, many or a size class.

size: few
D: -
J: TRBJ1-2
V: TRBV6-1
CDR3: CASSFRTDFYGYTF
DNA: TGTGCCAGCAGTTTTCGGACGGACTTCTATGGCTACACCTTC

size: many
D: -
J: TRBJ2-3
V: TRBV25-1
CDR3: CASSGPRSGNTQYF
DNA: TGTGCCAGCAGTGGACCCCGCTCAGGAAATACGCAGTATTTT

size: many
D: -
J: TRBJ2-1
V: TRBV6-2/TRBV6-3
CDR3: CASSRDNEQFF
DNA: TGTGCCAGCTCTAGGGACAATGAGCAGTTCTTC

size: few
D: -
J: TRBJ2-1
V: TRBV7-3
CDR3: CASSLGGVMSYNEQFF
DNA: TGTGCCAGCAGCTTAGGGGGCGTTATGTCCTACAATGAGCAGTTCTTC

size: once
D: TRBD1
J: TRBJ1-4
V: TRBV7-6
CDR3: CASSQTGEGEKLFF
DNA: TGTGCCAGCAGCCAGACAGGGGAGGGTGAAAAACTGTTTTTT

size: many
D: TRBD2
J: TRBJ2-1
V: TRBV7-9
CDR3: CASSLGTWTSGNNEQFF
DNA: TGTGCCAGCAGCTTAGGGACCTGGACTAGCGGGAACAATGAGCAGTTCTTC

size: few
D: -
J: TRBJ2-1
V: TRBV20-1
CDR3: CSAREPGHLGNEQFF
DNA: TGCAGTGCTAGAGAACCGGGACACCTGGGGAATGAGCAGTTCTTC

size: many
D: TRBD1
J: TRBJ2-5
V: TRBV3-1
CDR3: CASSPYTGTGEYF
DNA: TGTGCCAGCAGCCCCTACACCGGGACAGGGGAGTACTTC

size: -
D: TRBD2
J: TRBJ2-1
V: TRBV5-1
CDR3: CASSLGLAGGTNQFNEQFF
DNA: TGCGCCAGCAGCTTAGGACTAGCGGGAGGGACTAACCAATTCAATGAGCAGTTCTTC

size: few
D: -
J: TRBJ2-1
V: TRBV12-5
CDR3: CASGLWEYNEQFF
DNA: TGTGCTAGTGGTTTATGGGAATACAATGAGCAGTTCTTC

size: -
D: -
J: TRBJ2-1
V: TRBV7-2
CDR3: CASSTYTTGDEQFF
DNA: TGTGCCAGCAGCACTTACACGACCGGCGATGAGCAGTTCTTC

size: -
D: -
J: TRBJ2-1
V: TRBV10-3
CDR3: CAIRYEQFF
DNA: TGTGCCATCCGTTATGAGCAGTTCTTC

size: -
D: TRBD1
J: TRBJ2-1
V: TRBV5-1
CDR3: CASSLGQNYNEQFF
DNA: TGCGCCAGCAGCCTGGGACAGAACTACAATGAGCAGTTCTTC

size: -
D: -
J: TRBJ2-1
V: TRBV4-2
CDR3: CASSQARGSSSYNEQFF
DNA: TGTGCCAGCAGCCAGGCCCGGGGGAGTTCCTCCTACAATGAGCAGTTCTTC

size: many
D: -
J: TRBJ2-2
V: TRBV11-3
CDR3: CASSLSWEPGELFF
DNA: TGTGCCAGCAGCCTCTCGTGGGAGCCCGGGGAGCTGTTTTTT

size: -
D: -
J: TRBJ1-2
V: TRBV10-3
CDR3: CAISESWQGDGYTF
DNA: TGTGCCATCAGTGAGTCATGGCAGGGCGATGGCTACACCTTC

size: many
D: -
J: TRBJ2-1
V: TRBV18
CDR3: CASSPGTAPNEQFF
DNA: TGTGCCAGCTCACCCGGAACCGCTCCCAATGAGCAGTTCTTC

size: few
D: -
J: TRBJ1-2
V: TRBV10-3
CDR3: CALRRTRDQSDYGYTF
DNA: TGTGCCCTTCGACGAACCCGGGACCAATCCGACTATGGCTACACCTTC

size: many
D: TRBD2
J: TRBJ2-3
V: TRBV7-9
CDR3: CASSLAVGLAGTDTQYF
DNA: TGTGCCAGCAGCTTAGCGGTAGGACTAGCGGGCACAGATACGCAGTATTTT

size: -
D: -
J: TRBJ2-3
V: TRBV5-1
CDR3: CASSSWDKMTDTQYF
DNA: TGCGCCAGCAGCTCCTGGGACAAAATGACAGATACGCAGTATTTT

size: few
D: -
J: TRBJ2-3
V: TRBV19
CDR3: CASSNTGSTDTQYF
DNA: TGTGCCAGTAGTAATACAGGGAGCACAGATACGCAGTATTTT

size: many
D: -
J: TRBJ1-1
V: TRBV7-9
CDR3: CASSFLRGGDTEAFF
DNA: TGTGCCAGCAGCTTCCTCAGGGGCGGAGACACTGAAGCTTTCTTT

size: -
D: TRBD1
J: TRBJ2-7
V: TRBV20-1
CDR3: CSAIPGTGPYEQYF
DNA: TGCAGTGCTATACCAGGGACAGGCCCCTACGAGCAGTACTTC

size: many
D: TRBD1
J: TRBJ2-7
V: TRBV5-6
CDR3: CASSLRDRPIYEQYF
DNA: TGTGCCAGCAGCTTGAGGGACAGGCCTATCTACGAGCAGTACTTC

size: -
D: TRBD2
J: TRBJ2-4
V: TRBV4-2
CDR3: CASSQDLAGGLRDIQYF
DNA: TGTGCCAGCAGCCAAGATCTAGCGGGAGGACTAAGGGACATTCAGTACTTC

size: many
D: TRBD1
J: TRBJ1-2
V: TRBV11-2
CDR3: CASRGTGTGIFGYTF
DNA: TGTGCCAGCAGAGGTACCGGGACAGGAATATTTGGCTACACCTTC

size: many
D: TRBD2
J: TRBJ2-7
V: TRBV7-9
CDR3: CASSLDPTSGRFYEQYF
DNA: TGTGCCAGCAGCTTAGATCCGACTAGCGGGAGATTCTACGAGCAGTACTTC

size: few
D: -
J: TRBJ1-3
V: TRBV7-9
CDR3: CASSLARGHGGEGTIYF
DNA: TGTGCCAGCAGCTTAGCGCGGGGACACGGCGGAGAGGGGACCATATATTTT

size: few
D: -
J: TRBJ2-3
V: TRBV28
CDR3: CASSLSGGSSTDTQYF
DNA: TGTGCCAGCAGTTTATCGGGCGGGTCTAGCACAGATACGCAGTATTTT

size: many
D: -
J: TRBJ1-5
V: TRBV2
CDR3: CASSWTSGQPQHF
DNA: TGTGCCAGCAGCTGGACATCCGGACAGCCCCAGCATTTT

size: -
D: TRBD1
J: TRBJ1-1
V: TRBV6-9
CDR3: CASSYPRDRVLNTEAFF
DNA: TGTGCCAGCAGTTACCCCCGGGACAGGGTATTAAACACTGAAGCTTTCTTT

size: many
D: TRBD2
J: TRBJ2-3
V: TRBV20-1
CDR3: CSARGGRARDTQYF
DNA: TGCAGTGCTAGGGGCGGGAGGGCCAGAGATACGCAGTATTTT

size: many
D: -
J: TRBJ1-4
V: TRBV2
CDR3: CASSGTPEDEKLFF
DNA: TGTGCCAGCAGTGGGACCCCCGAGGACGAAAAACTGTTTTTT

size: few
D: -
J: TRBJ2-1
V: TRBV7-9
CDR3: CASSLTRVEFHEQFF
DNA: TGTGCCAGCAGCCTTACTAGAGTCGAGTTCCATGAGCAGTTCTTC